This passage covers 10 T cell receptor beta chains from one sample sequenced in a study of beta chain features in type 1 diabetes. TCRB transcripts that were expressed got sequenced, as all of the isolated RNA had been reverse transcribed. The data were produced by immunoSEQ multiplex PCR, yet TCRdb's version contains in-frame clones alone and is incomplete. The repertoire holds around 690,000 clones, under 15% seen once, with about 0.11% in the top ten. For these TCRs, the target antigens are not known. Whole-study findings and limits: There was a moderate but significant shortening of TCRB CDR3s in all four CD4+ subsets of Type 1 diabetes patients.

Source material: naive CD4+ T cells from blood. The receptor set was obtained from a young man with type 1 diabetes.

This clone was observed a few times. V is TRBV28 and J is TRBJ2-2, with D uncertain. In germline, CDR1 is MDHEN, CDR2 SYDVKM. V was shortened by 3 bases and J by 8 bases, with 10 bases between the two germline ends. CDR3 size: 13 residues. CDR3 sequence (DNA): TGTGCCAGCAGTTTCGGGCCTTGGGGGGAGCTGTTTTTT. This sequence encodes CASSFGPWGELFF.

V is TRBV5-4 and J is TRBJ1-2, with D tentatively TRBD1 (6 bases). With 1 base removed from V and 7 bases from J, the gap between germline ends came to 14 bases. CDR3 length: 14 residues. CDR1 is SGHNT, CDR2 YYREEE, per germline (reference sequence). CDR3 DNA sequence: TGTGCCAGCAGCTTGAGGGGGGCCCCCGGTGGCTACACCTTC. It specifies CASSLRGAPGGYTF.

This clone was counted a few times. The V gene is TRBV30, the J gene TRBJ2-4; no reliable D call. This CDR3 has 12 amino acids. Germline lookup yields CDR1 GTSNPN and CDR2 SVGIG (reference sequence). V shed 0 bases and J shed 5 bases, with 5 bases lying between them. The CDR3 DNA follows: TGTGCCTGGAGTGTAGTCCAAAACATTCAGTACTTC. Its translation is CAWSVVQNIQYF.

This clone was seen only a few times. The J gene is TRBJ2-5, the V gene TRBV10-3, with D tentatively TRBD1 or TRBD2 (6 bases each). CDR1 and CDR2 (germline): ENHRY, SYGVKD. This CDR3 contains 13 residues. The V gene lost 8 bases and the J gene lost 5 bases, with 15 bases spanning the gap. The CDR3 nucleotides are TGTGCCATCGGGGGGCAACCAGGGGAGACCCAGTACTTC. Translation gives CAIGGQPGETQYF.

The DNA for the CDR3 is TGTGCCTGGAGTTTTGGACAGCGAGGGCATGGCTACACCTTC. As protein: CAWSFGQRGHGYTF. The genes are TRBV30 and TRBJ1-2; a possible D gene is TRBD1 (6 bases). The CDR3 length is 14 residues. Germline lookup yields CDR1 GTSNPN and CDR2 SVGIG (reference sequence). V lost 2 bases, J lost 6 bases, and 16 bases lay in between.

This clone showed up just a few times. The chain employs TRBV10-3 and TRBJ1-4; D unclear. The length of the CDR3 is 14 residues. V was clipped by 10 bases and J by 5 bases, with 17 bases between them. Looked up from germline, CDR1 is ENHRY and CDR2 is SYGVKD. CDR3 DNA: TGTGCCACCCGTCCCCGGAGCGAGAATGAAAAACTGTTTTTT. It yields the protein CATRPRSENEKLFF.

This clone was found a few times. The chain has TRBV18 and TRBJ2-7, with 7 bases lining up with TRBD1. This CDR3 is 14 amino acids long. Unmatched junction bases numbered 5, after V lost 2 bases and J lost 4 bases. CDR1 KGHSH and CDR2 LQKENI come from the germline V gene. The chain's CDR3 is CASSPSTGIYEQYF. In DNA form, the CDR3 reads TGTGCCAGCTCACCATCGACAGGGATATACGAGCAGTACTTC.

The chain uses TRBV14 and TRBJ2-1, with D uncertain. The length of the CDR3 is 12 residues. The V gene's germline CDR1 is SGHDN and CDR2 FVKESK. V was trimmed by 2 bases and J by 4 bases, leaving 3 bases between them. CDR3 sequence reads: CASSQNYNEQFF. CDR3 coding DNA: TGTGCCAGCAGCCAAAATTACAATGAGCAGTTCTTC.

The chain carries TRBV7-9 and TRBJ1-2, with D perhaps TRBD1 (6 bases). CDR3 length: 12 residues. Germline CDR1 SEHNR, CDR2 FQNEAQ (reference sequence). V gave up 10 bases and J gave up 7 bases, with 16 bases separating them. This CDR3 is CAIISTGFGYTF. As DNA, the CDR3 is TGTGCCATCATCTCAACAGGGTTTGGCTACACCTTC.

The CDR3 DNA reads as TGTGCCAGCAGCTTAGGGCTAGCGGGGCTCCGGGAGACCCAGTACTTC. Its translation is CASSLGLAGLRETQYF. The chain carries TRBV7-2 and TRBJ2-5; 9 nucleotides agree with TRBD2. V was clipped by 1 base and J by 5 bases; unmatched bases: 8. The CDR3 runs 16 residues. CDR1 is SGHTA and CDR2 is FQGNSA in the germline V gene.